The T cell receptor (beta chain) under discussion was sequenced for a study of T cell responses to AZD1222 COVID-19 vaccine. Overall study results and limits: AZD1222 recipients seropositive at baseline numbered only 6 or 7. The study found vaccine-associated CD4 TCRs spanning spike, dominant at 160-218 and 743-854. Spike-specific TCR depth and breadth grew after two AZD1222 doses. Most donors were white British and more were female, and clonal diversity was possibly underestimated.

Only in-frame clones appear in the TCRdb table, and some are missing; sequencing was by immunoSEQ multiplex PCR. The sample contains about 120,000 clones, around 89% of which appear only once. Deletions cut 5 bases from V and 8 bases from J, with 18 bases between. CDR3 length: 14 amino acids. Germline V gives CDR1 SGHAT, CDR2 FQNNGV. On this clone itself: Its antigen is still unknown.

This chain joins TRBV11-2 and TRBJ1-2; D call uncertain. Specimen: peripheral blood, collected on day 0 of MenACWY control vaccination. The TCR sequence derives from an adult in good health. The CDR3 bases are TGTGCCAGCAGCATTAACCCAGGAATTGTAGGCTACACCTTC. Protein product: CASSINPGIVGYTF.